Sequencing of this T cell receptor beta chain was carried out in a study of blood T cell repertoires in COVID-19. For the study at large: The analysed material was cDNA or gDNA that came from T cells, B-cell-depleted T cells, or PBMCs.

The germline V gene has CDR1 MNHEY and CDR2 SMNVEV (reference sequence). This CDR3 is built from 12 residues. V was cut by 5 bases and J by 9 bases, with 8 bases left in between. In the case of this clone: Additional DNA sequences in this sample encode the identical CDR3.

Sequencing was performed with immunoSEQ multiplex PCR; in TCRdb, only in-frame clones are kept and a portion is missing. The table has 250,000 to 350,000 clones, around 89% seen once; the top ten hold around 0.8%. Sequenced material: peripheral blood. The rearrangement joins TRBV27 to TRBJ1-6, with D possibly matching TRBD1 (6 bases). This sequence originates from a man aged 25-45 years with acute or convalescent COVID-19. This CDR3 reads CASSVGGSPLHF. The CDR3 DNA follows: TGTGCCAGCAGTGTAGGGGGTTCACCCCTCCACTTT.